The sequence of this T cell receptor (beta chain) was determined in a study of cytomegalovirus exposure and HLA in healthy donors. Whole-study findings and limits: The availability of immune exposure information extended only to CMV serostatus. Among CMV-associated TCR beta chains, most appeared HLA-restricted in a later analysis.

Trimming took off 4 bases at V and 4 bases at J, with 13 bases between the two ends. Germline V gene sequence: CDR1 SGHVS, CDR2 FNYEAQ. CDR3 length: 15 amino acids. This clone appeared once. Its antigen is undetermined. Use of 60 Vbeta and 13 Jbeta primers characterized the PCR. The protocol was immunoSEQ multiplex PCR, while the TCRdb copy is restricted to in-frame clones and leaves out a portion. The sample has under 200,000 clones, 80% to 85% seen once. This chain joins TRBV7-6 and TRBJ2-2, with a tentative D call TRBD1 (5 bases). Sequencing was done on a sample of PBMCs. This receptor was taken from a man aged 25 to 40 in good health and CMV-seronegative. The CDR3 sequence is CASSSGQGPTGELFF. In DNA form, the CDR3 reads TGTGCCAGCAGCTCCGGACAAGGGCCCACCGGGGAGCTGTTTTTT. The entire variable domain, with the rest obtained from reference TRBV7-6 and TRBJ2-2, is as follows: GAGVSQSPRYKVTKRGQDVALRCDPISGHVSLYWYRQALGQGPEFLTYFNYEAQQDKSGLPNDRFSAERPEGSISTLTIQRTEQRDSAMYRCASSSGQGPTGELFFGEGSRLTVL.